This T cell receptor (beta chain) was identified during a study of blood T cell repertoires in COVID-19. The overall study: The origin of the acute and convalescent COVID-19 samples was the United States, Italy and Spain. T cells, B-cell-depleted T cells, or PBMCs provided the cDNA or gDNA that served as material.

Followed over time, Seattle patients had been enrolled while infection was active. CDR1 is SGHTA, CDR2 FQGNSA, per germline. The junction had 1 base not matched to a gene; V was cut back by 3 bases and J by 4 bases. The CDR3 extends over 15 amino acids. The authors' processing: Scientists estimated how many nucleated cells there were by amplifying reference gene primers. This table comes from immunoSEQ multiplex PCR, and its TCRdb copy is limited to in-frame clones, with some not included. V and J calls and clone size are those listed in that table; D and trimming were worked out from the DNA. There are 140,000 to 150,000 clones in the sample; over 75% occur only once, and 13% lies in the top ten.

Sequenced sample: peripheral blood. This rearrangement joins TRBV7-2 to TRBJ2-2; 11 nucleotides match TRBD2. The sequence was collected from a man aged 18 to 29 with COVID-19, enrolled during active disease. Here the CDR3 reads CASSLGLAVTGELFF. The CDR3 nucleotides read TGTGCCAGCAGCTTGGGACTAGCGGTCACCGGGGAGCTGTTTTTT.